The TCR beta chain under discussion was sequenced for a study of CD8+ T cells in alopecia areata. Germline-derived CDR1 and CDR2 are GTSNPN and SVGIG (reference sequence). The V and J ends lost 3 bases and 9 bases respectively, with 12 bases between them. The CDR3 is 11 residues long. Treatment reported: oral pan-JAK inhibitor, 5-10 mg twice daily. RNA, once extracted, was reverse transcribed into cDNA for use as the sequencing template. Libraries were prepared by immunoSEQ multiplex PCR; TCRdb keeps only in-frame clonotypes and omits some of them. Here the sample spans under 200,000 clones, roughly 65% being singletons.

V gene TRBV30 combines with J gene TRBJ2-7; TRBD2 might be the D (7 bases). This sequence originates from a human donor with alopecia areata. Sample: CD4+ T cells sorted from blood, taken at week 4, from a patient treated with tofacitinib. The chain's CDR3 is CAWSYREGQYF. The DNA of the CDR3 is TGTGCCTGGAGCTACAGGGAGGGGCAGTACTTC.